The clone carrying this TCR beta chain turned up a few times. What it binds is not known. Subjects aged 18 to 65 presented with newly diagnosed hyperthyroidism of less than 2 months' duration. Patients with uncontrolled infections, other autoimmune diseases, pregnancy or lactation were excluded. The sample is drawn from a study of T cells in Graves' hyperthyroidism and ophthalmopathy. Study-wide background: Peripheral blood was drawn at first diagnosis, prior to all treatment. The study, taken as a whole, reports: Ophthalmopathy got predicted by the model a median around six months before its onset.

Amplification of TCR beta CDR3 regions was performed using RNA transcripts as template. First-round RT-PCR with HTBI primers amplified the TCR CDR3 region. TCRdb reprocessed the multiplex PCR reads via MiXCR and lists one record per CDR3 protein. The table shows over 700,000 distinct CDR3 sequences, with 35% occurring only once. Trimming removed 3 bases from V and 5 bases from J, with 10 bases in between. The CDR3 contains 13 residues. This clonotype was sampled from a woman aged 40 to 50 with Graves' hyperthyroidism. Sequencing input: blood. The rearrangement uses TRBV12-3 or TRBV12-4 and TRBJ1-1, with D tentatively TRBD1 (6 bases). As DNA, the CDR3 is TGTGCCAGCAGTTTGGAGGGGGAAACTGAAGCTTTCTTT. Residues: CASSLEGETEAFF.